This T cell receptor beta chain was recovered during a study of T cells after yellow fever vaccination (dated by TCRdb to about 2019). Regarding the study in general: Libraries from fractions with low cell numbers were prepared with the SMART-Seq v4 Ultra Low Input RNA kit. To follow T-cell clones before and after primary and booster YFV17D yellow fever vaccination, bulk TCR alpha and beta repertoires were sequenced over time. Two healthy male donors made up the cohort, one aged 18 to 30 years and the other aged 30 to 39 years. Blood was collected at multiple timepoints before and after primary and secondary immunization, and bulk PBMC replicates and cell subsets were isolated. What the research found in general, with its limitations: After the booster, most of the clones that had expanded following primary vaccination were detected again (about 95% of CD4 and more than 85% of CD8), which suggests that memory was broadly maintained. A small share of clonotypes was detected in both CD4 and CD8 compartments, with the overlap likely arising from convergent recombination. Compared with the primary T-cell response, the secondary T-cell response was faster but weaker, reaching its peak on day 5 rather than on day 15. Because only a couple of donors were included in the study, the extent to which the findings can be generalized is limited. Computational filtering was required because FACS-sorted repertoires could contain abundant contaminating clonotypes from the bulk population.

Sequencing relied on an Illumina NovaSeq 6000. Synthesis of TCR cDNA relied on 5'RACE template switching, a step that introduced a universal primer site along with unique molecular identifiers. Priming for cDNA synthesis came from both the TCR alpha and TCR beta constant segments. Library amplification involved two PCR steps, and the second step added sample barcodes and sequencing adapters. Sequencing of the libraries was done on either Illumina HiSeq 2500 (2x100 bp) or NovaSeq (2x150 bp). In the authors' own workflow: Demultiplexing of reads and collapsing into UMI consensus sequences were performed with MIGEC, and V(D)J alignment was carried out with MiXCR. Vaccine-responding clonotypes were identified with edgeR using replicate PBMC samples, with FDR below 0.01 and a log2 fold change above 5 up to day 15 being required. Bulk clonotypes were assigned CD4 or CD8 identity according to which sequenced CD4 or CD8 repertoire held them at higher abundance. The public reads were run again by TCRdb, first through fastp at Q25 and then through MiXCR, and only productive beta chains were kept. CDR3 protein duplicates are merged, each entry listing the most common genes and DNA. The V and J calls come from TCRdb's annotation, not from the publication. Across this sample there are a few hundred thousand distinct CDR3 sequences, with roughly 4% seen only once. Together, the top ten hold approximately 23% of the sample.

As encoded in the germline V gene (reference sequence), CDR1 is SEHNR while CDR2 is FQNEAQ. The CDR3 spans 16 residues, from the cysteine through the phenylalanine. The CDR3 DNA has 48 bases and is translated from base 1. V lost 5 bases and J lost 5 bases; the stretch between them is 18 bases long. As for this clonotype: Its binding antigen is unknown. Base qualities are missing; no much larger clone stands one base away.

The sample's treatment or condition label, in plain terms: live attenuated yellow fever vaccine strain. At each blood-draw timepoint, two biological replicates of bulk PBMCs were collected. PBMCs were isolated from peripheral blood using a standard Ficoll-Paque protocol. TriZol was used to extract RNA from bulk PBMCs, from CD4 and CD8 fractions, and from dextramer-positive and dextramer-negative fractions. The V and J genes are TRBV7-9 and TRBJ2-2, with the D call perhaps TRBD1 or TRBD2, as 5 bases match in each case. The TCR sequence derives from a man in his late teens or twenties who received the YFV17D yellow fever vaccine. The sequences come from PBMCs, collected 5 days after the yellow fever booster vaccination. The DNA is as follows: TGTGCCAGCAGCACCCCGGGACGGGACCTTACCGGGGAGCTGTTTTTT. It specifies CASSTPGRDLTGELFF.